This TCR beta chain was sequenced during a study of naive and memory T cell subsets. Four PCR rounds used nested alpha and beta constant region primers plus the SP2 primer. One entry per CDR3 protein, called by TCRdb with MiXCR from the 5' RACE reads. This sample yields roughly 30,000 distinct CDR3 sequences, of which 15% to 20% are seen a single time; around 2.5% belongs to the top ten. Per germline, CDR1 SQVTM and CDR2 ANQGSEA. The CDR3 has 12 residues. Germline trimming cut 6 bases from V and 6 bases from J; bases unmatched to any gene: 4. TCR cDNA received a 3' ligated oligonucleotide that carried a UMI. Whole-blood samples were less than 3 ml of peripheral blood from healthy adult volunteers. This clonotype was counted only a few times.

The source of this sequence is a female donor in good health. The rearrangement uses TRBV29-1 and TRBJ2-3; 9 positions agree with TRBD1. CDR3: CSVGDRVDTQYF. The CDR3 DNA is TGCAGCGTCGGGGACAGGGTGGATACGCAGTATTTT.